This T cell receptor (beta chain) was sequenced during a study of blood T cell repertoires in COVID-19. Study as a whole: Samples representing acute and convalescent COVID-19 were sourced from the United States, Italy and Spain.

CDR1 and CDR2 (germline): LNHDA, SQIVND (reference sequence). V lost 3 bases, J lost 4 bases, and 10 bases lay in between. The CDR3 totals 14 residues. Source study methods: By means of reference gene primer amplification, nucleated cell counts were estimated. Produced via immunoSEQ multiplex PCR; TCRdb's table is partial and in-frame only. V, J and clone size were drawn from that table, and D and trimming were deduced from the DNA. Here the sample spans some 28,000 clones, 75% to 90% being singletons. The gene calls are TRBV19 and TRBJ2-1; D is unclear. The TCR was taken from a man in his fifties or sixties with acute or convalescent COVID-19. The specimen was peripheral blood. The chain's CDR3 is CASSILGRYNEQFF. In DNA form, the CDR3 reads TGTGCCAGTAGTATCTTGGGCAGATACAATGAGCAGTTCTTC.